This T cell receptor (beta chain) came from a study of T cell responses to AZD1222 COVID-19 vaccine. Overall study: Second-dose groups at about 4 or about 12 weeks were pooled.

Regarding the study as a whole: After the peak T cell response, and only then, were repertoires sampled. Donors were chiefly white British, with a greater number of females, and clonal diversity was perhaps underestimated. Regions left unmutated in variants are reportedly the target of nearly half of spike-specific TCRs.

From germline, CDR1 is LGHDT and CDR2 YNNKEL (reference sequence). There are 11 residues in the CDR3. Trimming cost V 1 base and J 6 bases, with 3 bases left between them. TCRdb's table, derived via immunoSEQ multiplex PCR, lists solely in-frame clones and lacks some. Of 100,000 to 150,000 clones listed, over 85% were seen once; the top ten hold roughly 5.6%. To note about this clone: Antigen unknown.

The chain combines TRBV3-1 (or the pseudogene TRBV3-2) with TRBJ1-1; D remains unclear. The specimen was peripheral blood, collected on day 0 of AZD1222 vaccination. The TCR comes from an adult in good health. In DNA form, the CDR3 reads TGTGCCAGCAGCCAAGGTGCTGAAGCTTTCTTT. Its translation is CASSQGAEAFF.